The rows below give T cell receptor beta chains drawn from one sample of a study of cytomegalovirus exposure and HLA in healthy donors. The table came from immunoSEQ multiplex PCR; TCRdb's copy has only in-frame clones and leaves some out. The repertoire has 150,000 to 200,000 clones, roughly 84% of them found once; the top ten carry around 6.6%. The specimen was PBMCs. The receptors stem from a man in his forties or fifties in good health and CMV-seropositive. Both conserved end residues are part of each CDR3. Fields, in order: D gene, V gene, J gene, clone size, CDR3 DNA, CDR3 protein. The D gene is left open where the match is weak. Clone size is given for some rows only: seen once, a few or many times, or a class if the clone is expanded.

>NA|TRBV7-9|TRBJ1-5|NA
TGTTCCAGCAGCTTAGGGGGGTTTGGGGGCGGCAATCAGCCCCAGCATTTT
CSSSLGGFGGGNQPQHF
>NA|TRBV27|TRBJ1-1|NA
TGTGCCAGCAGTCTCTCCATCGCGGCTGAAGTTTTCTTT
CASSLSIAAEVFF
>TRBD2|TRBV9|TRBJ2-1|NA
TGTGCCAGCAGCGTAGTGGGGACTAGCGGTTACAATGAGCAGTTCTTC
CASSVVGTSGYNEQFF
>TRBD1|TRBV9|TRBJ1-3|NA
TGTGCCAGCAGCGAATGGGACAGGAGCTCTGGAAACACCATATATTTT
CASSEWDRSSGNTIYF
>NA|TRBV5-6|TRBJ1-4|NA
TGTGCCAGCAGCTTGGACGACACTGGTGAAAAACTGTTTTTT
CASSLDDTGEKLFF
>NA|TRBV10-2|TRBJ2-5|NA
TGCGCCAGCAGTCCTTTGAGGGGGTCCCAAGAGACCCAGTACTTC
CASSPLRGSQETQYF
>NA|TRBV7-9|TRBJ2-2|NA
TGTGCCAGCAGGTCGGGGGCCGGGGAGCTGTTTTTT
CASRSGAGELFF
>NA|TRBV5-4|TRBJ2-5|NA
TGTGCCAGCAGCTTGGCTGCCTCTAGCAGACTCCAAGAGACCCAGTACTTC
CASSLAASSRLQETQYF
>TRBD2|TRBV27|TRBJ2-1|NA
TGTGCCAGCAGTCCGGGGCCCGGGGGGGTAAGCGATGAGCAGTTCTTC
CASSPGPGGVSDEQFF
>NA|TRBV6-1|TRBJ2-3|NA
TGTGCCAGTATGTGGGGGGGCGTCACAGATACGCAGTATTTT
CASMWGGVTDTQYF
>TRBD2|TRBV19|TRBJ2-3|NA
TGTGCCAGTAGTAAGCTAGCGGGCGAGGGAGATACGCAGTATTTT
CASSKLAGEGDTQYF
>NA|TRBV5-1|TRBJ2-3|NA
TGCGCCAGCAGCTTGGGGGGGCGCACAGATACGCAGTATTTT
CASSLGGRTDTQYF
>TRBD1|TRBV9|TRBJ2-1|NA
TGTGCCAGCAGCGGGGCCGGGACAGGGGGCGGTGAGCAGTTCTTC
CASSGAGTGGGEQFF
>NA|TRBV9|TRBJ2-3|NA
TGTGCCAGCAGCGTAGAAGGTGGTCGTGGAGTTGGTACAGATACGCAGTATTTT
CASSVEGGRGVGTDTQYF
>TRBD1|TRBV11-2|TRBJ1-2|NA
TGTGCCAGCAGCTTAGGGGGACAGTTTAACTATGGCTACACCTTC
CASSLGGQFNYGYTF
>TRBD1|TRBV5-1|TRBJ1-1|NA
TGCGCCAGCAGTTTTGACAGGGGTGAAGCTTTCTTT
CASSFDRGEAFF
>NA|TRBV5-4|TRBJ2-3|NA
TGTGCCAGCAGCTTTGGTGGCAGGGGAGCAACAGATACGCAGTATTTT
CASSFGGRGATDTQYF
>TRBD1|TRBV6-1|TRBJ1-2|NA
TGTGCCAGCAGGAAGGACAGGGCCGACTATGGCTACACCTTC
CASRKDRADYGYTF
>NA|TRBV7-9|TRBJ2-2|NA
TGTGCCTCCCGGATTGGGGCAGAGAACACCGGGGAGCTGTTTTTT
CASRIGAENTGELFF
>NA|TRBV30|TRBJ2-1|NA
TGTGCCTGGAGAATGTGGGGGGAACTCAACAATGAGCAGTTCTTC
CAWRMWGELNNEQFF
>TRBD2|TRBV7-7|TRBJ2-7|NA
TGTGCCAGCAGCTTTAACCGACGCACCAGGGAGGGCGAGCAGTACTTC
CASSFNRRTREGEQYF
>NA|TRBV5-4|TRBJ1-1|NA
TGTGCCAGCAGCCCGGACAGACTGAACACTGAAGCTTTCTTT
CASSPDRLNTEAFF
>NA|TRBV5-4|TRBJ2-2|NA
TGTGCCGGCAGAAAGGGGTTAGACACCGGGGAGCTGTTTTTT
CAGRKGLDTGELFF
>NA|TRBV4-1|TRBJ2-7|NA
TGCGCCAGCAGCCAAGAGGGGGACTCCGGCTACGAGCAGTACTTC
CASSQEGDSGYEQYF
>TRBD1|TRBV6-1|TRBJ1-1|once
TGTGCCAGCACCAAGGGGGCAAACACTGAAGCTTTCTTT
CASTKGANTEAFF
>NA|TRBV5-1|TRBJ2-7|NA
TGCGCCAGCAGCTTGGGGCGGGGCATCTCCTACGAGCAGTACTTC
CASSLGRGISYEQYF
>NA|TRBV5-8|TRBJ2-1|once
TGTGCCAGCAGCTTGGGAGATAGCTCCTACAATGAGCAGTTCTTC
CASSLGDSSYNEQFF
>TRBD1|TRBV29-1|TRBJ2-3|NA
TGCAGCGTTGAGGGGTCGACAGGGCCCAGCACAGATACGCAGTATTTT
CSVEGSTGPSTDTQYF
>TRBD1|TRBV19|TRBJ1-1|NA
TGTGCCAGTAGTCTACAGGGGAATCGGAACACTGAAGCTTTCTTT
CASSLQGNRNTEAFF
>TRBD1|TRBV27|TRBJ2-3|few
TGTGCCAGCAGTTTATCGACGGGACAGGGTGAAGATACGCAGTATTTT
CASSLSTGQGEDTQYF
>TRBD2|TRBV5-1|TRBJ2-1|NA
TGCGCCAGCAGCCCTGGACTAGCGGGAGGGAATGAGCAGTTCTTC
CASSPGLAGGNEQFF
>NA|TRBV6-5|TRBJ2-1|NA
TGTGCCAGCAGACCCTTTAAGAGCCTTGAGCAGTTCTTC
CASRPFKSLEQFF
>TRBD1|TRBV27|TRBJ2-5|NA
TGTGCCAGCAGTTCCCGGACAGGGCCCCAAGAGACCCAGTACTTC
CASSSRTGPQETQYF
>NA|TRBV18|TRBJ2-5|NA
TGTGCCAGCTCACCGCCGGGGGATGGAGAGACCCAGTACTTC
CASSPPGDGETQYF
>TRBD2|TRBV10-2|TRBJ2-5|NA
TGCGCCAGCAGTGAGTTGCGGGGGGGCGCGGAGACCCAGTACTTC
CASSELRGGAETQYF
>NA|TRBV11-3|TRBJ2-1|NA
TGTGCCAGCAGCTCGCGGGTAGCTAGCCACAATGAGCAGTTCTTC
CASSSRVASHNEQFF
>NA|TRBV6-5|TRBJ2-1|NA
TGTGCCAGCAGTGGCTCCGGGATTACCTACAATGAGCAGTTCTTC
CASSGSGITYNEQFF
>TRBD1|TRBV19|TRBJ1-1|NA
TGTGCCAGTACCCCGGACAGGGTCGACACTGAAGCTTTCTTT
CASTPDRVDTEAFF
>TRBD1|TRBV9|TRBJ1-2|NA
TGTGCCAGCAGCGTACAAATACAGGGGGATTATGGCTACACCTTC
CASSVQIQGDYGYTF
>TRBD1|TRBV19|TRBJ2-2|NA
TGTGCCAGTACCCCCCCGGGACAGTTAACGGGGGAGCTGTTTTTT
CASTPPGQLTGELFF
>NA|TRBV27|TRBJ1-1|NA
TGTGCCAGCAGTCCCCCAGGGGTCTGGGGCCCTGAAGCTTTCTTT
CASSPPGVWGPEAFF
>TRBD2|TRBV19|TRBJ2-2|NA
TGTGCCAGTACCCCGGCTTCGGGGGGGAACACCGGGGAGCTGTTTTTT
CASTPASGGNTGELFF
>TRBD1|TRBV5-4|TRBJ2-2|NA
TGTGCCAGCAGCGCGGGACAGGGGGTCGGGGAGCTGTTTTTT
CASSAGQGVGELFF
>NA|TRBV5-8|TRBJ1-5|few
TGTGCCAGCAGCTTGGGGTACAGGGCCTCCAATCAGCCCCAGCATTTT
CASSLGYRASNQPQHF
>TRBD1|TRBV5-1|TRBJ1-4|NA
TGCGCCAGCAGCAAAACCGGGACAGGGGACGAAAAACTGCTTTTT
CASSKTGTGDEKLLF
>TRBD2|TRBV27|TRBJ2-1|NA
TGTGCCAGCAGTTTTGTGGCTAGCGGGGGCGATGAGCAGTTCTTC
CASSFVASGGDEQFF
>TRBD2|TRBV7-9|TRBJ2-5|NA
TGTGCCAGCAGCTTAACAGCGGGACTGAGCCAAGAGACCCAGTACTTC
CASSLTAGLSQETQYF
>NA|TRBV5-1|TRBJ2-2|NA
TGCGCCAGCTCGATGGGAGGGACAGGCGGGGAGCTGTTTTTT
CASSMGGTGGELFF
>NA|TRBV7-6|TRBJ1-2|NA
TGTGCCAGCAGCCCCTCGGACACCAACTATGGCTACACCTTC
CASSPSDTNYGYTF
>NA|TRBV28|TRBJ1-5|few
TGTGCCAGCACCGGCGGCAGTAGTCTCTTGTCCCAGCATTTT
CASTGGSSLLSQHF
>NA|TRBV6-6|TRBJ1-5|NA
TGTGCCAGCCGTCCCGGGGGGAATCAGCCCCAGCATTTT
CASRPGGNQPQHF